Listed here are 27 T cell receptor beta chains from one sample, sequenced in a study of T and B cells in COVID-19 patients. TRB rearrangements were amplified by multiplex PCR with BIOMED2 TRB-A/B primers. Via MiXCR, TCRdb re-called the multiplex PCR reads, giving one row per CDR3 protein. Of 15,000 to 20,000 distinct CDR3 sequences in the sample, 36% were seen once. Each TRB amplification used roughly 250-550 ng of genomic DNA from blood. The specimen was blood. Source of these receptors: a human donor with active COVID-19.

This clonotype has more than one count but fewer than ten. The J gene is TRBJ2-3, the V gene TRBV6-1, with 10 nucleotides matching TRBD1. Trimming took 7 bases from V and 2 from J; bases not matched to a gene: 9. The CDR3 covers 16 residues. Germline-derived CDR1 and CDR2 are MNHNS and SASEGT. The CDR3 DNA reads TGTGCCAGCAAAAGGGGACAGGGGATTATCACAGATACGCAGTATTTT. It encodes CASKRGQGIITDTQYF.

CDR3 amino acids: CASTPGGASYEQYF. The CDR3 coding sequence is TGTGCCAGCACCCCAGGGGGGGCGAGCTACGAGCAGTACTTC. V gene TRBV6-5 combines with J gene TRBJ2-7; D is possibly TRBD1 or TRBD2 (7 bases each). The V gene lost 7 bases and the J gene lost 3 bases, with 16 bases spanning the gap. Germline CDR1 MNHEY, CDR2 SVGAGI. CDR3 length: 14 amino acids.

The chain has TRBV5-6 and TRBJ2-2; a weak D match, TRBD1 (5 bases). Trimming removed 0 bases from V and 2 bases from J, with 11 bases in between. The CDR3 consists of 16 residues. Germline V gene lookup returns CDR1 SGHDT and CDR2 YYEEEE. DNA for the CDR3: TGTGCCAGCAGCTTGGCCCCAGGGATAAACACCGGGGAGCTGTTTTTT. Translating gives CASSLAPGINTGELFF.

V and J are TRBV6-2 or TRBV6-3 and TRBJ1-4; 9 nucleotides line up with TRBD1. With 4 bases clipped from V and 7 bases from J, the junction kept 7 bases outside the gene matches. The length of the CDR3 is 15 residues. The V gene's germline CDR1 is MNHEY and CDR2 SVGEGT. DNA of the CDR3: TGTGCCAGCAGTTTTACAGGGGGCCCCGGTGAAAAACTGTTTTTT. Translation gives CASSFTGGPGEKLFF.

The chain employs TRBV7-2 and TRBJ1-6; no firm D call. The CDR3 runs 13 residues. Germline V CDR1 and CDR2: SGHTA, FQGNSA. V was shortened by 3 bases and J by 7 bases, with 7 bases between the two germline ends. CDR3 DNA sequence: TGTGCCAGCAGCTTTATAGGGAATTCACCCCTCCACTTT. Protein sequence: CASSFIGNSPLHF.

Turning to this clonotype: A much larger clone differs from this one at a single base, so this may be a read error. The V call is TRBV27, the J call TRBJ2-1; TRBD2 matches at 8 bases. The length of the CDR3 is 14 residues. CDR1 MNHEY and CDR2 SMNVEV come from the germline V gene (reference sequence). As DNA, the CDR3 is TGTGCCAGCAGTTTGATAGCGGGGTCGACTGAGCGGTTCTTC. Protein: CASSLIAGSTERFF.

The table lists this clonotype with a count of one. DNA for the CDR3: TGTGCCAGCAGTACCACCGGGACACTCAATACAGATACGCAGTATTTT. Translation: CASSTTGTLNTDTQYF. The rearrangement links TRBV5-4 to TRBJ2-3, with D tentatively TRBD1 (6 bases). Germline CDR1 is SGHNT and CDR2 is YYREEE (reference sequence). Trimming removed 5 bases at V and 3 bases at J, with 19 bases between. This CDR3 has 16 amino acids.

J is TRBJ2-5 and V is TRBV10-1, with D unresolved. V was trimmed by 10 bases and J by 7 bases, leaving 16 bases between them. The CDR3 loop spans 12 amino acids. Germline V gene data show CDR1 as WNHNN and CDR2 as SYGVQD (reference sequence). CDR3 coding DNA: TGCGCCACTGGCAGCACCACCGGGACCCAGTACTTC. Translating gives CATGSTTGTQYF.

V and J are TRBV5-6 and TRBJ2-3; TRBD1 aligns across 9 bases. The CDR3 length is 14 residues. Per germline, CDR1 SGHDT and CDR2 YYEEEE. The V segment lost 5 bases and the J segment 3 bases; nucleotides outside the gene matches: 4. DNA of the CDR3: TGTGCCAGCAGGGGACAGGGTAGTACAGATACGCAGTATTTT. Its protein product is CASRGQGSTDTQYF.

This clonotype was seen a handful of times. The chain employs TRBV18 and TRBJ2-4; 8 nucleotides align to TRBD1. CDR1 and CDR2 (germline): KGHSH, LQKENI. The J segment lost 7 bases and the V segment lost 6 bases, leaving 2 bases of the junction unmatched. This CDR3 is built from 12 residues. CDR3 sequence (DNA): TGTGCCAGCTCTTGGACAGGGAACATTCAGTACTTC. Translation: CASSWTGNIQYF.

This chain uses TRBV6-2 or TRBV6-3 with TRBJ1-5; no reliable D call. Germline V gene sequence: CDR1 MNHEY, CDR2 SVGEGT. The CDR3 extends over 17 amino acids. Trimming cost V 1 base and J 7 bases, with 20 bases left between them. This CDR3 reads CASSYLRVPLPGQPQHF. The CDR3 region has the DNA TGTGCCAGCAGTTACTTGAGAGTGCCGCTCCCGGGGCAGCCCCAGCATTTT.

The chain joins TRBV29-1 to TRBJ2-3; 7 nucleotides match TRBD2. The trim removed 6 bases at V and 8 bases at J, leaving 14 bases unmatched. Germline-derived CDR1 and CDR2 are SQVTM and ANQGSEA. This CDR3 is built from 14 residues. The chain's CDR3 is CSVWGGGGPSTQYF. DNA of the CDR3: TGCAGCGTGTGGGGGGGGGGGGGTCCCAGTACGCAGTATTTT.

This clonotype was counted at least ten times. The CDR3 reads CASRQYNEQFF. CDR3 nucleotides: TGTGCCAGCAGGCAGTACAATGAGCAGTTCTTC. The V call is TRBV12-3 or TRBV12-4, the J call TRBJ2-1; D not certain. CDR3 length: 11 residues. V lost 6 bases to trimming and J lost 4 bases, with 4 bases between them.

This clonotype was recorded many times. The rearrangement uses TRBV10-3 and TRBJ2-5, with 7 bases that match TRBD1. Germline lookup yields CDR1 ENHRY and CDR2 SYGVKD. This CDR3 is built from 12 residues. The V gene end was trimmed by 4 bases and the J gene end by 4 bases; junction bases not matched to a gene: 0. CDR3 loop: CAISAGGETQYF. CDR3 bases: TGTGCCATCAGTGCAGGGGGAGAGACCCAGTACTTC.

This clonotype is termed medium-sized. CDR3 residues: CSVTPQGGSTEAFF. The CDR3 DNA sequence: TGCAGCGTCACCCCACAGGGAGGAAGCACTGAAGCTTTCTTT. The chain carries TRBV29-1 and TRBJ1-1; possibly TRBD1 for D (6 bases). Germline V lookup: CDR1 SQVTM, CDR2 ANQGSEA. The V and J ends lost 6 bases and 4 bases respectively, with 18 bases between them. The CDR3 extends over 14 amino acids.

There are a few counts of this clonotype. V usage is TRBV11-1 and J usage is TRBJ2-3; possibly TRBD1 for D (5 bases). The V gene's germline CDR1 is SGHAT and CDR2 FQDESV (reference sequence). V was pared by 1 base and J by 2 bases, with 10 bases between. This CDR3 is 15 amino acids long. The CDR3 DNA follows: TGTGCCAGCAGCTTAGAGGGCAGGGACACAGATACGCAGTATTTT. Translation gives CASSLEGRDTDTQYF.

This clonotype has a handful of counts. This rearrangement joins TRBV29-1 to TRBJ1-1; 9 bases are a match to TRBD1. This CDR3 comprises 14 residues. Germline V gene data show CDR1 as SQVTM and CDR2 as ANQGSEA. V dropped 4 bases and J dropped 4; count of bases not matched to a gene: 7. The DNA for the CDR3 is TGCAGCGTTGGACCTGGGACAGGGTCCACTGAAGCTTTCTTT. Its protein is CSVGPGTGSTEAFF.

This sequence joins TRBV19 and TRBJ1-2; possibly TRBD1 for D (5 bases). V lost 5 bases and J lost 1, with 11 bases in between. The germline V gene has CDR1 LNHDA and CDR2 SQIVND (reference sequence). CDR3 size: 14 residues. CDR3 nucleotide sequence: TGTGCCAGTAGTCCCCGTCAGGGTAACTATGGCTACACCTTC. As protein: CASSPRQGNYGYTF.

The rearrangement uses TRBV5-4 and TRBJ1-2; maybe TRBD1 (6 bases). V lost 2 bases and J 5 bases, leaving 13 bases between the germline ends. Per the germline V gene, CDR1 is SGHNT and CDR2 is YYREEE (reference sequence). The CDR3 is made up of 14 amino acids. The CDR3 protein is CASSLERGRYGYTF. The DNA for the CDR3 is TGTGCCAGCAGCTTAGAGAGGGGGAGGTATGGCTACACCTTC.

This clonotype was counted only a few times. The chain combines TRBV12-3 or TRBV12-4 with TRBJ2-3; D not resolved. The CDR3 is 11 amino acids. V lost 1 base, J lost 5 bases, and 1 base lay in between. Written as DNA, the CDR3 is TGTGCCAGCAGTTTAGTAGATACGCAGTATTTT. It translates to CASSLVDTQYF.

This clonotype was picked up a small number of times. J is TRBJ1-2 and V is TRBV5-6; 9 nucleotides agree with TRBD1. J was trimmed by 2 bases and V by 3 bases; bases with no gene match: 8. The CDR3 contains 16 residues. CDR1 and CDR2 (germline): SGHDT, YYEEEE. Here the CDR3 reads CASSSGTGSPNYGYTF. The CDR3 DNA reads as TGTGCCAGCAGCTCCGGGACAGGGTCGCCCAACTATGGCTACACCTTC.

V usage is TRBV19 and J usage is TRBJ2-2; 11 bases align to TRBD2. This CDR3 spans 14 amino acids. Germline V gene sequence: CDR1 LNHDA, CDR2 SQIVND (reference sequence). The trim removed 6 bases at V and 6 bases at J, leaving 3 bases unmatched. Written as DNA, the CDR3 is TGTGCCAGTAGACTAGCGGGGGCTTCCGGGGAGCTGTTTTTT. This translates into CASRLAGASGELFF.

The V and J genes are TRBV27 and TRBJ2-7, with TRBD1 matching over 10 bases. V was pared by 6 bases and J by 2 bases, with 4 bases of the junction left unmatched. CDR3 length equals 14 residues. Germline V lookup: CDR1 MNHEY, CDR2 SMNVEV (reference sequence). The CDR3 reads CASSRDRGPYEQYF. The CDR3 DNA reads TGTGCCAGCAGCCGGGACAGGGGACCCTACGAGCAGTACTTC.

This clonotype showed up just a few times. V gene TRBV18 combines with J gene TRBJ2-3, with a possible D match to TRBD2 (6 bases). The CDR3 runs 14 residues. Trimming stripped 2 bases from V and 2 bases from J, with 8 bases between. Looked up from germline, CDR1 is KGHSH and CDR2 is LQKENI. CDR3 DNA sequence: TGTGCCAGCTCACCATCGGGAGACACAGATACGCAGTATTTT. This codes for CASSPSGDTDTQYF.

This clonotype was counted a few times. The V and J genes are TRBV5-4 and TRBJ2-7, with 11 bases lining up with TRBD1. With 4 bases clipped from V and 3 bases from J, the junction kept 6 bases outside the gene matches. The CDR3 sequence is 15 residues long. Germline CDR1 reads SGHNT; CDR2 reads YYREEE (reference sequence). The CDR3 coding sequence is TGTGCCAGCAGCCGGAGGACAGGGGGCCTCTACGAGCAGTACGTC. It yields the protein CASSRRTGGLYEQYV.

This clonotype showed up just a few times. The chain links TRBV12-3 or TRBV12-4 to TRBJ2-3; 8 bases are a match to TRBD1. The CDR3 runs 15 residues. V lost 5 bases to trimming and J lost 3 bases; unmatched junction nucleotides: 7. Here the CDR3 reads CASSVTGADTDTQYF. The CDR3 nucleotides read TGTGCCAGCAGTGTGACAGGGGCTGATACAGATACGCAGTATTTT.

This chain uses TRBV5-6 with TRBJ2-2; D unresolved. Germline lookup yields CDR1 SGHDT and CDR2 YYEEEE. The CDR3 is made up of 15 amino acids. Trimming pared 2 bases from V and 1 base from J, leaving 9 bases between. Here the CDR3 reads CASSFFGRNTGELFF. DNA of the CDR3: TGTGCCAGCAGCTTCTTTGGCAGGAACACCGGGGAGCTGTTTTTT.